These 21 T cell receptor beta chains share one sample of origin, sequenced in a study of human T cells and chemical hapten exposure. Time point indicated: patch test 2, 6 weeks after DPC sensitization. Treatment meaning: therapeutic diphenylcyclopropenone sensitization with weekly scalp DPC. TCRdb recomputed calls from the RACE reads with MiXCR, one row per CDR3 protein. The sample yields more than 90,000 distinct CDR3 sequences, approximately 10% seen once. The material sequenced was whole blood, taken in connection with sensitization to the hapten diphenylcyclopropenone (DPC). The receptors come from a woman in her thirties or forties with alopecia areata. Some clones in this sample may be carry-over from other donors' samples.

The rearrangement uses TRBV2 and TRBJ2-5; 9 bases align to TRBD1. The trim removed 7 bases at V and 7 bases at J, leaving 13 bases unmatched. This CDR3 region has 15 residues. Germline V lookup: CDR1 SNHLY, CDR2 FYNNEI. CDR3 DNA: TGTGCCAGCACTCCCGGACAGGGGAGCCGCGGGACCCAGTACTTC. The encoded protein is CASTPGQGSRGTQYF.

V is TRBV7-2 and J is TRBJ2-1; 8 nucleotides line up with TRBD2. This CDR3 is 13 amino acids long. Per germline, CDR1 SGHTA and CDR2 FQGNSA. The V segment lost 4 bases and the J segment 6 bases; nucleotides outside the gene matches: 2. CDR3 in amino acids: CASSSGTSNEQFF. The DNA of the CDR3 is TGTGCCAGCAGCTCCGGGACTAGCAATGAGCAGTTCTTC.

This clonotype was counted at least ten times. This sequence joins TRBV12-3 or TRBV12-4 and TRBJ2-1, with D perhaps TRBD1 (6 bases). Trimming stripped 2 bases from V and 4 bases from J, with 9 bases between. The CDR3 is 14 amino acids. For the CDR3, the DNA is TGTGCCAGCAGTTTACTACAGGGTTACAATGAGCAGTTCTTC. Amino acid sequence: CASSLLQGYNEQFF.

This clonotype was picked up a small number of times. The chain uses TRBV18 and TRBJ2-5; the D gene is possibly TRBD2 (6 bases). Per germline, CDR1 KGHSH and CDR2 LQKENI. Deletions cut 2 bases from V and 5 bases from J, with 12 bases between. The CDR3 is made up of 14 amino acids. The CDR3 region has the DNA TGTGCCAGCTCACCAGGTCCCCGGGGGGAGACCCAGTACTTC. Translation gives CASSPGPRGETQYF.

The CDR3 sequence: CSVEEAGTSTDTQYF. The CDR3 region has the DNA TGCAGCGTTGAAGAGGCGGGAACTAGCACAGATACGCAGTATTTT. The V gene is TRBV29-1, the J gene TRBJ2-3; a possible D gene is TRBD2 (6 bases). Looked up from germline, CDR1 is SQVTM and CDR2 is ANQGSEA. V was pared by 0 bases and J by 0 bases, with 10 bases between. CDR3 length equals 15 residues.

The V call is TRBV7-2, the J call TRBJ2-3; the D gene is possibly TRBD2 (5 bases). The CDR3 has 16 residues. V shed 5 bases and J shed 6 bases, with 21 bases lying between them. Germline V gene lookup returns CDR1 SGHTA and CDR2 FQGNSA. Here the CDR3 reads CASSLRANRFGDTQYF. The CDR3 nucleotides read TGTGCCAGCAGCCTGAGGGCTAACCGTTTCGGGGATACGCAGTATTTT.

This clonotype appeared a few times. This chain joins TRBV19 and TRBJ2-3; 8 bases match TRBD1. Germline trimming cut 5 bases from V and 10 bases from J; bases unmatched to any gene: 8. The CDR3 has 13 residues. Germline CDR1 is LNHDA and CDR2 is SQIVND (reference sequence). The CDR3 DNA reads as TGTGCCAGTAGTCCGTGGACAGGGAAGGCGCAGTATTTT. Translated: CASSPWTGKAQYF.

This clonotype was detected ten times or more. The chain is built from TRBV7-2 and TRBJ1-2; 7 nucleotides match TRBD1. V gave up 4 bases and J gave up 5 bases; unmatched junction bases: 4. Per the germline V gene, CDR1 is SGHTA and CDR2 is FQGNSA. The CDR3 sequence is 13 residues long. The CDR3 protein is CASSSTGVYGYTF. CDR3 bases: TGTGCCAGCAGCTCCACAGGGGTGTATGGCTACACCTTC.

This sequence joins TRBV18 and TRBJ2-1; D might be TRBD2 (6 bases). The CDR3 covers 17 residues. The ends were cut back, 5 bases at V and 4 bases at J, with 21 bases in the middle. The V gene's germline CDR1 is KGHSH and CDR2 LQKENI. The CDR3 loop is CASSDPAGRDLYNEQFF. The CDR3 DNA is TGTGCCAGCTCAGACCCGGCGGGGCGGGACTTATACAATGAGCAGTTCTTC.

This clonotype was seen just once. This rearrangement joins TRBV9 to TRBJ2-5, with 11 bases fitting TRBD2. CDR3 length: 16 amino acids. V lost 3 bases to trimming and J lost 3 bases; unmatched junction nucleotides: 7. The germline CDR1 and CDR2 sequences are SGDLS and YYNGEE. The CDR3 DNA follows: TGTGCCAGCAGCGCCGGCCGACTAGCGGGGAAAGAGACCCAGTACTTC. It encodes CASSAGRLAGKETQYF. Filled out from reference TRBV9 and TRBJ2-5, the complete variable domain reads DSGVTQTPKHLITATGQRVTLRCSPRSGDLSVYWYQQSLDQGLQFLIQYYNGEERAKGNILERFSAQQFPDLHSELNLSSLELGDSALYFCASSAGRLAGKETQYFGPGTRLLVL.

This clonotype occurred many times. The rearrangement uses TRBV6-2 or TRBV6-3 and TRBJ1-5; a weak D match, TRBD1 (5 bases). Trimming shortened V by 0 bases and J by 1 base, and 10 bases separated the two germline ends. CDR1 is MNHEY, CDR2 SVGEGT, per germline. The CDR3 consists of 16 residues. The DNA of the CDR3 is TGTGCCAGCAGTTACTCGCAGGGAAAGAGCAATCAGCCCCAGCATTTT. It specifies CASSYSQGKSNQPQHF.

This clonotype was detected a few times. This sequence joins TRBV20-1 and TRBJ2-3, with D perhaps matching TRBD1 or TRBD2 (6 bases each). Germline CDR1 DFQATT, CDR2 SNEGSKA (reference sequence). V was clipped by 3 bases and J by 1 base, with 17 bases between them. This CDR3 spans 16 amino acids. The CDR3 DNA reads TGCAGTGCTAGCCCCAAGGGGGGACTCCGCACAGATACGCAGTATTTT. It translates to CSASPKGGLRTDTQYF.

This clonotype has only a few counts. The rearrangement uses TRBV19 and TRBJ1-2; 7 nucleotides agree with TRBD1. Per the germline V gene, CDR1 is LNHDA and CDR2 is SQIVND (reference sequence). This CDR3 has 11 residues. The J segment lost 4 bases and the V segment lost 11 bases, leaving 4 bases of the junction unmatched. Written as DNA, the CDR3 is TGTGCCGCGACAGGGACCTATGGCTACACCTTC. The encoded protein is CAATGTYGYTF.

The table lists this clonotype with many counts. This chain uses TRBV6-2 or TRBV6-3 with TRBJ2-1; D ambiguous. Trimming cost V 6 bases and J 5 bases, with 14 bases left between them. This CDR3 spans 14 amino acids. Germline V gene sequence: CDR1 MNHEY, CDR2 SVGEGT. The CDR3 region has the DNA TGTGCCAGCAGACGGGCCGCGGCAGACAATGAGCAGTTCTTC. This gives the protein CASRRAAADNEQFF.

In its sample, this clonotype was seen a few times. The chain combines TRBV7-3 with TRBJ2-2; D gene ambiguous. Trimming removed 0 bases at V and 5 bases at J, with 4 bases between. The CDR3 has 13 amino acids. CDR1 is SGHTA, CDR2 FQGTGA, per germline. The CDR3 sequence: CASSLTLTGELFF. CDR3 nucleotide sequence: TGTGCCAGCAGCTTAACGCTAACCGGGGAGCTGTTTTTT.

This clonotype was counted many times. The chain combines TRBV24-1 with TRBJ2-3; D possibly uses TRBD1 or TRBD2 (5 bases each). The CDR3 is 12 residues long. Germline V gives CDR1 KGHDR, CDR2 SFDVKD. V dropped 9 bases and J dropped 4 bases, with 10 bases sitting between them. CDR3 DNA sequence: TGTGCCACCGGGACCTCATCAGATACGCAGTATTTT. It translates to CATGTSSDTQYF.

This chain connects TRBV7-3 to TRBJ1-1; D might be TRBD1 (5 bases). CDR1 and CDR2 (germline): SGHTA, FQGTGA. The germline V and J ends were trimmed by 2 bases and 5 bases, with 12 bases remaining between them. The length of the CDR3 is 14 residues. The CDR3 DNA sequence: TGTGCCAGCAGCTTACTGGGGGGAGGAACTGAAGCTTTCTTT. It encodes CASSLLGGGTEAFF.

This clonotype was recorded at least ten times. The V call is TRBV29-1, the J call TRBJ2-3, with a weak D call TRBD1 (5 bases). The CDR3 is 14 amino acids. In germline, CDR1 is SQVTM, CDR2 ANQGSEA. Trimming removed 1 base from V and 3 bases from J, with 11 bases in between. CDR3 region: CSVEGQGITDTQYF. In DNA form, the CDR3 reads TGCAGCGTTGAAGGGCAGGGAATAACAGATACGCAGTATTTT.

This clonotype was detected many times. The chain's CDR3 is CASSLTGDSYEQYF. CDR3 coding DNA: TGTGCCAGCAGCTTGACAGGGGATTCCTACGAGCAGTACTTC. The chain links TRBV7-9 to TRBJ2-7; TRBD1 aligns across 8 bases. Looked up from germline, CDR1 is SEHNR and CDR2 is FQNEAQ (reference sequence). J gave up 1 base and V 3 bases, and 2 bases lay outside the gene matches. This CDR3 spans 14 amino acids.

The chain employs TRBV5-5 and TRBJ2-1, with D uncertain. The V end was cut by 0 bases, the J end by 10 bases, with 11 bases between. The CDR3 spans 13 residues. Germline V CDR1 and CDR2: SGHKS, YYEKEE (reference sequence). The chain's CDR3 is CASSLAMGNEQFF. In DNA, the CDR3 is TGTGCCAGCAGCTTGGCTATGGGGAACGAGCAGTTCTTC. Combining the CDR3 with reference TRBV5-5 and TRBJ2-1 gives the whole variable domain DAGVTQSPTHLIKTRGQQVTLRCSPISGHKSVSWYQQVLGQGPQFIFQYYEKEERGRGNFPDRFSARQFPNYSSELNVNALLLGDSALYLCASSLAMGNEQFFGPGTRLTVL.

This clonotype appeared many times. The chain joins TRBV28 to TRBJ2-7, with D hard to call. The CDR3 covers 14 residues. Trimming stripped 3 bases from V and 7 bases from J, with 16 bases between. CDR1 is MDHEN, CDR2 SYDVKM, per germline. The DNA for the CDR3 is TGTGCCAGCAGTTTCTCCCCTGGGTCGAGGGAGCAGTACTTC. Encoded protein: CASSFSPGSREQYF.